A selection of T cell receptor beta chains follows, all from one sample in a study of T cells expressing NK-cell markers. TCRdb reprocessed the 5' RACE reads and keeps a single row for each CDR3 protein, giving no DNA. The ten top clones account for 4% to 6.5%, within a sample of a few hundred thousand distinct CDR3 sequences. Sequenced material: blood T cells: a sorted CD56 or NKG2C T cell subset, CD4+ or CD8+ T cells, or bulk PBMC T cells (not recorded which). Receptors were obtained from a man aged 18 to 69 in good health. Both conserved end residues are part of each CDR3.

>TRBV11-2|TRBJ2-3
CASSFTGVDTQYF
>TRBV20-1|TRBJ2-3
CSARTSGGFTDTQYF
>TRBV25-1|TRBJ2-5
CASSLLRGFQETQYF
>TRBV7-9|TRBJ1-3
CASSRTGATGNTIYF
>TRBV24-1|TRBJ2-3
CATSDFPSTDNTDTQYF
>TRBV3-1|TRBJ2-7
CASSQDAAGPYEQYF
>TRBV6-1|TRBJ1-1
CASSVHRTANTEAFF
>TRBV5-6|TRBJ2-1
CASSLIGGLRYNEQFF
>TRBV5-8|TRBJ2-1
CASSLFLRGGSYNEQFF
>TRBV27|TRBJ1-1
CASSLRPTEAFF
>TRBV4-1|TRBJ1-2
CASSQVGTGRGGYTF
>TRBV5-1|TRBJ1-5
CASSTSGAINQPQHF
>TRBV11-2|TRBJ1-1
CASSPSVRTEAFF
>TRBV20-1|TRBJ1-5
CSAKQGSQPQHF
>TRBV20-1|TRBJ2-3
CSARSLAGSDTQYF
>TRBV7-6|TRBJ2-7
CASSLGQGSVIYEQYF
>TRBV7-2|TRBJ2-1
CASSLSSSGGHEQFF
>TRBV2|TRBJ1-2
CASLLEKVSGQGARGYGYTF
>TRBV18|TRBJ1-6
CASSPRPGTDNSPLHF
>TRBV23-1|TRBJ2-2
CASSLRDGTSSGELFF
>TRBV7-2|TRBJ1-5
CASSSPGAGGDQPQHF
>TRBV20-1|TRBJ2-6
CSARDPRSPRVNVLTF
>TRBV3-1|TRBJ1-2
CASSQVREGGYTF
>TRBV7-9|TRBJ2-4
CASSEDSVGNIQYF
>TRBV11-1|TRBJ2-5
CASSLKLTFGDFQETQYF
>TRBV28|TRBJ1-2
CASSVGTTPNYGYTF
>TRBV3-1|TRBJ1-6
CASSLIDRENSPLHF
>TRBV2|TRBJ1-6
CASRRQGIESPLHF
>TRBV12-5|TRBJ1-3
CASGLGQARSGNTIYF
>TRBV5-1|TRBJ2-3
CASSSRGGGTDTQYF
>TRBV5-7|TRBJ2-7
CASSWGQGADEQYF
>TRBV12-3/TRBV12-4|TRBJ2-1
CATAASPPHHNEQFF
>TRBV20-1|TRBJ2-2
CSARKGLAGATAGELFF
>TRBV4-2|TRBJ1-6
CASGTLADPLHF
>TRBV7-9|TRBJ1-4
CASSPAFRDKLFF
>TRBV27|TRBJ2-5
CASSNRGPRETQYF
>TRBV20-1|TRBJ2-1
CSARAASGGQSSYNEQFF
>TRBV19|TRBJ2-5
CASSITGTKKETQYF
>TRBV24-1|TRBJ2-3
CATSDSRGHTQYF
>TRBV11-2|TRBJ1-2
CASSLGLARVGYYGYTF
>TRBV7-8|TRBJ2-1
CASSLVEGISYNEQFF
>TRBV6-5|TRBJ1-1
CASSLLRRAHTEAFF
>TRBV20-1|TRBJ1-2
CSASGGMPGYTF
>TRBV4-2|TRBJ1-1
CASSSLDSPWGAFF
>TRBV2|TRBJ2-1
CASSEALLAGGGFAEQFF
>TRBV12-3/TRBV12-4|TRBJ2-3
CASSPGGQHTDTQYF
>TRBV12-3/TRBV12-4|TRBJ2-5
CASSLDHGETQYF
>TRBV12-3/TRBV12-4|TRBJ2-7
CASSSPGGRGSIEQYF
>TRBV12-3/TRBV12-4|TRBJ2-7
CASTRTASGSYEQYF
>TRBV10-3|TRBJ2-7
CAISESGGLSSYEQYF
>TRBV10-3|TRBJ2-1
CAISESTRGEDNEQFF
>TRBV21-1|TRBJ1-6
CASSKEVGAQDNSPLHF
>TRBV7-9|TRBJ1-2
CASRDGNNYGYTF